One and the same sample provided the 18 T cell receptor beta chains below, sequenced in a study of PD-1 blockade in classical Hodgkin lymphoma. Each patient experienced a relapse that followed autologous stem cell transplantation, and brentuximab vedotin exposure varied. Produced via immunoSEQ multiplex PCR; TCRdb's table is partial and in-frame only. The data show tens of thousands of clones, with 70% seen just once and over 25% held by the top ten. The specimen comprised peripheral blood mononuclear cells (PBMCs), sampled before the second cycle of nivolumab. Receptors were obtained from a human donor with classical Hodgkin lymphoma.

The chain joins TRBV7-9 to TRBJ1-4; 7 nucleotides line up with TRBD1. V shed 5 bases, J shed 12 bases, and the junction held 12 bases outside the gene matches. Germline lookup yields CDR1 SEHNR and CDR2 FQNEAQ (reference sequence). The CDR3 sequence is 14 residues long. The chain's CDR3 is CASSLGSVGTELFF. CDR3 sequence (DNA): TGTGCCAGCAGCCTAGGGAGTGTTGGGACAGAACTGTTTTTT.

The chain has TRBV19 and TRBJ1-1; tentative D call: TRBD1 (6 bases). Trimming left V 5 bases short and J 11 bases short, with 15 bases between. Germline V gene data show CDR1 as LNHDA and CDR2 as SQIVND (reference sequence). The CDR3 totals 12 residues. This chain's CDR3 is CASSLGGSRAFF. In DNA, the CDR3 is TGTGCCAGTAGTTTAGGGGGGTCAAGGGCTTTCTTT.

The chain joins TRBV4-3 to TRBJ1-1, with D maybe TRBD1 (5 bases). The germline gives CDR1 LGHNA, CDR2 YSLEER. The CDR3 spans 16 residues. Trimming cost V 0 bases and J 8 bases, with 19 bases left between them. The CDR3 nucleotides read TGCGCCAGCAGCCAAGATTTATTTGGTAAGACAGAAGAAGCTTTCTTT. The encoded protein is CASSQDLFGKTEEAFF.

This rearrangement joins TRBV27 to TRBJ2-1, with D tentatively TRBD1 (5 bases). V dropped 4 bases and J dropped 4 bases, with 8 bases sitting between them. The CDR3 is made up of 13 amino acids. Per germline, CDR1 MNHEY and CDR2 SMNVEV (reference sequence). For the CDR3, the DNA is TGTGCCAGCAGTTCCAGGGATTACAATGAGCAGTTCTTC. Translation gives CASSSRDYNEQFF.

The V and J genes are TRBV19 and TRBJ2-3; 7 nucleotides match TRBD1. V shed 8 bases, J shed 0 bases, and the junction held 17 bases outside the gene matches. The V gene's germline CDR1 is LNHDA and CDR2 SQIVND (reference sequence). The CDR3 consists of 18 residues. CDR3 protein: CASSERGTALFSTDTQYF. DNA of the CDR3: TGTGCCAGTTCCGAGCGTGGGACAGCCCTTTTTAGCACAGATACGCAGTATTTT.

This chain uses TRBV6-5 with TRBJ2-1; D is unclear. The V end lost 6 bases, the J end lost 6 bases, and 15 bases lay between the germline ends. This CDR3 has 14 residues. Germline CDR1 reads MNHEY; CDR2 reads SVGAGI. CDR3 in amino acids: CASRPLTLGNEQFF. Here the CDR3 DNA reads TGTGCCAGCAGGCCCCTCACGCTGGGCAATGAGCAGTTCTTC.

This chain links TRBV19 with TRBJ2-4; D ambiguous. Trimming took 3 bases from V and 6 from J, leaving 6 bases between them. The CDR3 loop spans 12 amino acids. Germline-derived CDR1 and CDR2 are LNHDA and SQIVND (reference sequence). The CDR3: CASSMNGNIQYF. The DNA of the CDR3 is TGTGCCAGTAGTATGAACGGAAACATTCAGTACTTC.

V and J are TRBV9 and TRBJ1-5; D is perhaps TRBD1 (6 bases). Germline V lookup: CDR1 SGDLS, CDR2 YYNGEE. Between the trimmed V and J ends, which lost 3 bases and 3 bases, there was a span of 13 bases. CDR3 length equals 15 residues. The DNA of the CDR3 is TGTGCCAGCAGCGGCCTTGGGGGCGTCAATCAGCCCCAGCATTTT. Residues: CASSGLGGVNQPQHF. Filled out from reference TRBV9 and TRBJ1-5, the complete variable domain reads DSGVTQTPKHLITATGQRVTLRCSPRSGDLSVYWYQQSLDQGLQFLIQYYNGEERAKGNILERFSAQQFPDLHSELNLSSLELGDSALYFCASSGLGGVNQPQHFGDGTRLSIL.

This clone was counted between two and nine times. This CDR3 reads CASSLGAGPDTQYF. CDR3 nucleotides: TGCGCCAGCAGCTTGGGGGCAGGCCCAGATACGCAGTATTTT. This rearrangement joins TRBV5-1 to TRBJ2-3; D remains ambiguous. The CDR3 runs to 14 residues. CDR1 SGHRS and CDR2 YFSETQ come from the germline V gene. The V gene lost 0 bases and the J gene lost 4 bases, with 9 bases spanning the gap. Filled out from reference TRBV5-1 and TRBJ2-3, the complete variable domain reads KAGVTQTPRYLIKTRGQQVTLSCSPISGHRSVSWYQQTPGQGLQFLFEYFSETQRNKGNFPGRFSGRQFSNSRSEMNVSTLELGDSALYLCASSLGAGPDTQYFGPGTRLTVL.

This clone occurred a few times. The chain's CDR3 is CSVGGFPSTDTQYF. The CDR3 bases are TGCAGCGTTGGGGGCTTCCCGAGCACAGATACGCAGTATTTT. The rearrangement joins TRBV29-1 to TRBJ2-3; D is possibly TRBD1 (5 bases). V was pared by 4 bases and J by 0 bases, with 11 bases between. The CDR3 totals 14 residues. The germline V gene encodes CDR1 SQVTM and CDR2 ANQGSEA.

V and J are TRBV6-5 and TRBJ2-1; no clear D. Trimming cost V 6 bases and J 10 bases, with 10 bases left between them. In germline, CDR1 is MNHEY, CDR2 SVGAGI. The CDR3 length is 11 residues. The CDR3 reads CASSQGQEQFF. The CDR3 DNA is TGTGCCAGCAGCCAAGGGCAGGAGCAGTTCTTC.

The chain is built from TRBV20-1 and TRBJ2-3; a weak D match, TRBD2 (5 bases). V lost 3 bases and J lost 4, with 5 bases in between. Germline V gives CDR1 DFQATT, CDR2 SNEGSKA (reference sequence). This CDR3 spans 11 amino acids. This chain's CDR3 is CSAREADTQYF. CDR3 sequence (DNA): TGCAGTGCTAGGGAGGCAGATACGCAGTATTTT.

This clone was seen a single time. The V gene is TRBV18, the J gene TRBJ2-1, with TRBD2 matching over 11 bases. V lost 2 bases and J lost 5; bases outside the gene matches: 11. The CDR3 covers 18 residues. Germline V CDR1 and CDR2: KGHSH, LQKENI. The DNA for the CDR3 is TGTGCCAGCTCACCAACCCTAAGACTAGCGGGGCTAAACAATGAGCAGTTCTTC. Its translation is CASSPTLRLAGLNNEQFF.

This clone was seen only a few times. The chain is built from TRBV6-6 and TRBJ1-5; D not resolved. Trimming took 5 bases from V and 6 from J, leaving 5 bases between them. CDR3 length: 11 amino acids. Germline V gene data show CDR1 as MNHNY and CDR2 as SVGAGI (reference sequence). CDR3 coding DNA: TGTGCCAGCAGTCTGGGTCAGCCCCAGCATTTT. Translation: CASSLGQPQHF.

The genes are TRBV29-1 and TRBJ1-2; no clear D gene. The CDR3 has 13 amino acids. CDR1 SQVTM and CDR2 ANQGSEA come from the germline V gene. Between the trimmed V and J ends, which lost 5 bases and 5 bases, there was a span of 15 bases. DNA of the CDR3: TGCAGCGTTTTAGGGAATGGAGAGTATGGCTACACCTTC. Encoded protein: CSVLGNGEYGYTF.

A single count supports this clone. The rearrangement links TRBV4-1 to TRBJ2-7; D is unresolved. CDR3 length: 13 amino acids. The germline V gene encodes CDR1 MGHRA and CDR2 YSYEKL. V was cut by 1 base and J by 3 bases, with 7 bases left in between. DNA for the CDR3: TGCGCCAGCAGCCAAGCGGTCGGCTACGAGCAGTACGTC. This encodes CASSQAVGYEQYV.

The V gene is TRBV6-6, the J gene TRBJ2-7; 8 bases agree with TRBD2. The CDR3 extends over 11 amino acids. In germline, CDR1 is MNHNY, CDR2 SVGAGI (reference sequence). J was trimmed by 10 bases and V by 10 bases; bases with no gene match: 9. The CDR3 DNA follows: TGTGCCATTTCACGGGGGGGCGCTCAGTACGTC. Translation: CAISRGGAQYV.

This chain joins TRBV4-1 and TRBJ1-6, with TRBD1 matching over 7 bases. CDR1 and CDR2 (germline): MGHRA, YSYEKL. The CDR3 extends over 19 amino acids. V lost 1 base, J lost 0 bases, and 9 bases stayed unmatched. CDR3 sequence reads: CASSQVPPGQSSYNSPLHF. CDR3 DNA sequence: TGCGCCAGCAGCCAAGTCCCCCCGGGACAGAGCTCCTATAATTCACCCCTCCACTTT.